These 27 T cell receptor beta chains were all obtained from the same sample, sequenced in a study of blood T cell repertoires in COVID-19. Sequenced by immunoSEQ multiplex PCR; TCRdb stores in-frame clones only, minus some. The sample records about 250,000 clones, about 90% being singletons. Sequenced input: peripheral blood. The receptors were gathered from an elderly man with acute or convalescent COVID-19.

The chain joins TRBV11-1 to TRBJ1-6; D gene ambiguous. This CDR3 contains 15 residues. Per germline, CDR1 SGHAT and CDR2 FQDESV (reference sequence). Trimming took off 5 bases at V and 7 bases at J, with 15 bases between the two ends. Here the CDR3 DNA reads TGTGCCAGCAGCCTGACAAATAACCGAAATTCACCCCTCCACTTT. Amino acids: CASSLTNNRNSPLHF.

CDR3 loop: CASSVSRTQETQYF. CDR3 bases: TGTGCCAGCAGCGTCAGCAGGACTCAAGAGACCCAGTACTTC. The chain uses TRBV9 and TRBJ2-5, with TRBD2 as a possible D gene (5 bases). CDR3 length: 14 residues. With 2 bases removed from V and 2 bases from J, the gap between germline ends came to 10 bases. CDR1 SGDLS and CDR2 YYNGEE come from the germline V gene. Using reference TRBV9 and TRBJ2-5 for the parts outside the CDR3, the full variable domain is DSGVTQTPKHLITATGQRVTLRCSPRSGDLSVYWYQQSLDQGLQFLIQYYNGEERAKGNILERFSAQQFPDLHSELNLSSLELGDSALYFCASSVSRTQETQYFGPGTRLLVL.

V usage is TRBV5-5 and J usage is TRBJ1-5; maybe TRBD1 (5 bases). The V gene lost 2 bases and the J gene lost 2 bases, with 11 bases spanning the gap. Per germline, CDR1 SGHKS and CDR2 YYEKEE (reference sequence). CDR3 size: 15 residues. In nucleotides, the CDR3 is TGTGCCAGCAGCTTAGGGGTCTCGGGCAATCAGCCCCAGCATTTT. Its protein product is CASSLGVSGNQPQHF.

The V call is TRBV2, the J call TRBJ1-1; D unclear. Trimming shortened V by 7 bases and J by 2 bases, and 11 bases separated the two germline ends. The CDR3 runs 13 residues. Germline CDR1 is SNHLY and CDR2 is FYNNEI. The CDR3 protein is CASNGDGNTEAFF. The CDR3 DNA is TGTGCCAGCAACGGAGACGGAAACACTGAAGCTTTCTTT.

The chain carries TRBV7-2 and TRBJ2-1, with 8 nucleotides matching TRBD2. From germline, CDR1 is SGHTA and CDR2 FQGNSA. The CDR3 extends over 16 amino acids. V lost 5 bases to trimming and J lost 9 bases; unmatched junction nucleotides: 15. The CDR3 DNA reads TGTGCCAGCAGCCTACCCGGGACTAGAAAGTTGGCTGAGCAGTTCTTC. It codes for CASSLPGTRKLAEQFF.

This sequence joins TRBV7-2 and TRBJ2-3, with 10 bases identical to TRBD2. The V segment lost 8 bases and the J segment 5 bases; nucleotides outside the gene matches: 10. The germline V gene encodes CDR1 SGHTA and CDR2 FQGNSA. This CDR3 is built from 15 residues. CDR3 amino acids: CASSSGSPRIDTQYF. CDR3 DNA: TGTGCCAGCTCTAGCGGGAGCCCAAGGATAGATACGCAGTATTTT. The entire variable domain, with the rest obtained from reference TRBV7-2 and TRBJ2-3, is as follows: GAGVSQSPSNKVTEKGKDVELRCDPISGHTALYWYRQSLGQGLEFLIYFQGNSAPDKSGLPSDRFSAERTGGSVSTLTIQRTQQEDSAVYLCASSSGSPRIDTQYFGPGTRLTVL.

The chain employs TRBV5-6 and TRBJ2-5; 8 bases map to TRBD1. After removal of 4 bases from V and 5 bases from J, the junction contained 10 bases not matched to a gene. Per the germline V gene, CDR1 is SGHDT and CDR2 is YYEEEE. This CDR3 has 15 residues. This CDR3 reads CASSRRDRGVETQYF. Written as DNA, the CDR3 is TGTGCCAGCAGCCGCCGAGACAGGGGTGTGGAGACCCAGTACTTC.

The chain uses TRBV27 and TRBJ2-7, with 10 positions matching TRBD2. Trimming took 7 bases from V and 6 from J; bases not matched to a gene: 12. The CDR3 is made up of 15 amino acids. Germline values: CDR1 MNHEY, CDR2 SMNVEV (reference sequence). CDR3: CASKTGLAYLCEQYF. CDR3 coding DNA: TGTGCCAGCAAAACGGGACTAGCGTACCTCTGCGAGCAGTACTTC.

The rearrangement links TRBV6-5 to TRBJ2-3; possible D gene TRBD2, 6 bases. The CDR3 is 14 amino acids. Between the trimmed V and J ends, which lost 7 bases and 1 base, there was a span of 12 bases. Germline values: CDR1 MNHEY, CDR2 SVGAGI. For the CDR3, the DNA is TGTGCCAGCAAATTCGGGGGTCGCACAGATACGCAGTATTTT. It yields the protein CASKFGGRTDTQYF.

This rearrangement joins TRBV5-1 to TRBJ2-3; TRBD2 agrees at 16 bases. Germline V CDR1 and CDR2: SGHRS, YFSETQ. The CDR3 has 18 amino acids. V trimming: 4 bases; J trimming: 2 bases; junction bases outside the gene matches: 7. In nucleotides, the CDR3 is TGCGCCAGCAGCCGGGGACTAGCGGGGGGGCTGTCCACAGATACGCAGTATTTT. This encodes CASSRGLAGGLSTDTQYF.

The chain links TRBV6-2 or TRBV6-3 to TRBJ2-1; TRBD1 matches 8 bases. This CDR3 is built from 15 residues. Germline CDR1 is MNHEY and CDR2 is SVGEGT. After removal of 5 bases from V and 6 bases from J, the junction contained 9 bases not matched to a gene. CDR3 protein: CASSRPGTGSNEQFF. Written as DNA, the CDR3 is TGTGCCAGCAGTCGTCCCGGGACAGGTTCCAATGAGCAGTTCTTC.

The V and J genes are TRBV11-2 and TRBJ1-4, with D hard to call. Per germline, CDR1 SGHAT and CDR2 FQNNGV. There are 16 residues in the CDR3. Trimming pared 1 base from V and 7 bases from J, leaving 16 bases between. As DNA, the CDR3 is TGTGCCAGCAGCTTAGTTCGTGCAGGTGGTACTGAAAAACTGTTTTTT. It codes for CASSLVRAGGTEKLFF.

The chain recombines TRBV5-5 with TRBJ2-7, with TRBD2 matching over 7 bases. The CDR3 loop spans 14 amino acids. Germline lookup yields CDR1 SGHKS and CDR2 YYEKEE (reference sequence). V was pared by 7 bases and J by 0 bases, with 7 bases of the junction left unmatched. Here the CDR3 DNA reads TGTGCCAGCGGGAGGGGAGAAAGCTCCTACGAGCAGTACTTC. Translating it yields CASGRGESSYEQYF. Together with reference TRBV5-5 and TRBJ2-7, the CDR3 gives the full variable domain: DAGVTQSPTHLIKTRGQQVTLRCSPISGHKSVSWYQQVLGQGPQFIFQYYEKEERGRGNFPDRFSARQFPNYSSELNVNALLLGDSALYLCASGRGESSYEQYFGPGTRLTVT.

This chain uses TRBV7-2 with TRBJ1-3; 8 bases match TRBD1. Unmatched junction bases numbered 6, after V lost 4 bases and J lost 1 base. The CDR3 runs 16 residues. From germline, CDR1 is SGHTA and CDR2 FQGNSA. CDR3 DNA sequence: TGTGCCAGCAGCTCGGGACAGGCAGGGTCTGGAAACACCATATATTTT. This encodes CASSSGQAGSGNTIYF.

The chain uses TRBV11-2 and TRBJ2-1, with 12 bases matching TRBD2. Germline trimming cut 5 bases from V and 6 bases from J; bases unmatched to any gene: 8. The length of the CDR3 is 16 residues. Germline V gene lookup returns CDR1 SGHAT and CDR2 FQNNGV. DNA for the CDR3: TGTGCCAGCAGCATTAGACTAGCGGGAGATATCAATGAGCAGTTCTTC. This gives the protein CASSIRLAGDINEQFF. Full variable domain (missing parts from reference TRBV11-2 and TRBJ2-1): EAGVAQSPRYKIIEKRQSVAFWCNPISGHATLYWYQQILGQGPKLLIQFQNNGVVDDSQLPKDRFSAERLKGVDSTLKIQPAKLEDSAVYLCASSIRLAGDINEQFFGPGTRLTVL.

V and J are TRBV4-3 and TRBJ1-1, with 7 bases aligning to TRBD1. Germline assignment: CDR1 LGHNA and CDR2 YSLEER. CDR3 length: 15 amino acids. The trim removed 0 bases at V and 0 bases at J, leaving 1 base unmatched. The CDR3 region is CASSQDTGVNTEAFF. The CDR3 region has the DNA TGCGCCAGCAGCCAAGACACAGGGGTGAACACTGAAGCTTTCTTT.

This clone has more than one count but fewer than ten. This chain connects TRBV3-1 (or the pseudogene TRBV3-2) to TRBJ1-4; unclear D gene. V was pared by 4 bases and J by 7 bases, with 13 bases between. CDR3 length: 14 amino acids. CDR1 LGHDT and CDR2 YNNKEL come from the germline V gene (reference sequence). CDR3 DNA: TGTGCCAGCAGCCCCCGGTACAGAGCTGAAAAACTGTTTTTT. Translating it yields CASSPRYRAEKLFF.

The chain uses TRBV27 and TRBJ2-7; TRBD2 matches at 12 bases. V was pared by 5 bases and J by 3 bases, with 8 bases of the junction left unmatched. Germline assignment: CDR1 MNHEY and CDR2 SMNVEV (reference sequence). There are 16 residues in the CDR3. The CDR3 DNA reads TGTGCCAGCAGTCCAGGACTAGCGGGAAGGAGCTACGAGCAGTACTTC. This sequence encodes CASSPGLAGRSYEQYF.

The chain links TRBV19 to TRBJ1-6; 7 nucleotides agree with TRBD1. V lost 7 bases, J lost 7 bases, and 7 bases stayed unmatched. Germline CDR1 LNHDA, CDR2 SQIVND (reference sequence). There are 14 residues in the CDR3. The CDR3 protein is CASKGTESNSPLHF. The CDR3 DNA reads as TGTGCCAGTAAGGGGACAGAGTCGAATTCACCCCTCCACTTT.

This chain uses TRBV5-8 with TRBJ2-1; D is uncertain. This CDR3 contains 15 residues. Per the germline V gene, CDR1 is SGHTS and CDR2 is YDEGEE. The V gene lost 3 bases and the J gene lost 1 base, with 11 bases spanning the gap. The CDR3 reads CASSYGRLSYNEQFF. Here the CDR3 DNA reads TGTGCCAGCAGCTATGGTCGTCTATCCTACAATGAGCAGTTCTTC.

This chain connects TRBV20-1 to TRBJ2-5; 7 nucleotides agree with TRBD2. CDR3 length: 17 residues. Germline CDR1 DFQATT, CDR2 SNEGSKA (reference sequence). V lost 3 bases, J lost 2 bases, and 15 bases stayed unmatched. The CDR3 sequence: CSASRGSGSSLQETQYF. The CDR3 nucleotides read TGCAGTGCTAGTCGGGGTAGCGGGTCCTCCCTGCAAGAGACCCAGTACTTC.

CDR3 DNA sequence: TGCAGCGTTGAAGGGGGGCAAAGAGGAAAACTGTTTTTT. It translates to CSVEGGQRGKLFF. This sequence joins TRBV29-1 and TRBJ1-4, with D maybe TRBD1 (6 bases). V gave up 1 base and J gave up 10 bases, with 13 bases separating them. The germline V gene encodes CDR1 SQVTM and CDR2 ANQGSEA. The CDR3 is made up of 13 amino acids.

The chain recombines TRBV19 with TRBJ2-2; 8 bases agree with TRBD2. V was pared by 6 bases and J by 1 base, with 4 bases of the junction left unmatched. CDR3 length: 15 residues. The germline CDR1 and CDR2 sequences are LNHDA and SQIVND (reference sequence). CDR3 DNA sequence: TGTGCCAGTAGGGTAGCGGGGCGGAACACCGGGGAGCTGTTTTTT. As protein: CASRVAGRNTGELFF. Complete variable domain (other parts from reference TRBV19 and TRBJ2-2): DGGITQSPKYLFRKEGQNVTLSCEQNLNHDAMYWYRQDPGQGLRLIYYSQIVNDFQKGDIAEGYSVSREKKESFPLTVTSAQKNPTAFYLCASRVAGRNTGELFFGEGSRLTVL.

The chain's CDR3 is CASSVSGLAGVPDTQYF. CDR3 in DNA: TGTGCCAGCAGCGTATCGGGACTAGCGGGAGTTCCAGATACGCAGTATTTT. The genes are TRBV9 and TRBJ2-3; 14 nucleotides align to TRBD2. The germline CDR1 and CDR2 sequences are SGDLS and YYNGEE. V dropped 1 base and J dropped 4; count of bases not matched to a gene: 5. The CDR3 runs 17 residues. The whole variable domain, remainder taken from reference TRBV9 and TRBJ2-3, is DSGVTQTPKHLITATGQRVTLRCSPRSGDLSVYWYQQSLDQGLQFLIQYYNGEERAKGNILERFSAQQFPDLHSELNLSSLELGDSALYFCASSVSGLAGVPDTQYFGPGTRLTVL.

The gene calls are TRBV7-6 and TRBJ2-7; 9 positions match TRBD1. Losses at the gene ends were 4 bases for V and 3 bases for J; bases not matched to a gene: 10. Germline CDR1 reads SGHVS; CDR2 reads FNYEAQ. The CDR3 is 16 amino acids. The CDR3 region is CASSSTAGTGFYEQYF. In DNA form, the CDR3 reads TGTGCCAGCAGCTCGACAGCCGGGACAGGGTTCTACGAGCAGTACTTC.

A single count supports this clone. The chain carries TRBV19 and TRBJ1-1; D not resolved. In germline, CDR1 is LNHDA, CDR2 SQIVND (reference sequence). There are 12 residues in the CDR3. V was trimmed by 3 bases and J by 11 bases, leaving 13 bases between them. The CDR3, as DNA: TGTGCCAGTAGTATCCCGGCAGCGTGGGCTTTCTTT. Its translation is CASSIPAAWAFF.

The rearrangement uses TRBV7-2 and TRBJ2-5; a weak D match, TRBD1 (5 bases). V gave up 5 bases and J gave up 5 bases, with 12 bases separating them. The CDR3 sequence is 13 residues long. CDR1 and CDR2 from the germline V gene are SGHTA and FQGNSA. The CDR3 here is CASSPDTPETQYF. In nucleotides, the CDR3 is TGTGCCAGCAGCCCGGACACCCCGGAGACCCAGTACTTC.